A selection of T cell receptor beta chains follows, all from one sample in a study of PD-1 blockade in classical Hodgkin lymphoma. Measured with immunoSEQ multiplex PCR; TCRdb has only the in-frame clones, and not every one. The sample consists of more than 40,000 clones, roughly three quarters of them appearing once. The sample was peripheral blood mononuclear cells (PBMCs), taken at baseline. These TCRs come from a human donor with classical Hodgkin lymphoma. CDR3s include the opening cysteine and the closing phenylalanine or tryptophan. The order of the fields is J gene, V gene, D gene, clone size, CDR3 protein, CDR3 DNA. A D gene is named only where the DNA matches it firmly. Only part of the rows carry a size: once, few, many, or a class if the clone is expanded.

j_gene: TRBJ2-7; v_gene: TRBV27; d_gene: -; abundance: few; CDR3aa: CASSRKGDASYEQYF; CDR3nt: TGTGCCAGCAGCCGGAAGGGGGACGCCTCCTACGAGCAGTACTTC
j_gene: TRBJ2-1; v_gene: TRBV2; d_gene: -; abundance: -; CDR3aa: CASSDGGSDEQFF; CDR3nt: TGTGCCAGCAGTGATGGTGGTTCCGACGAGCAGTTCTTC
j_gene: TRBJ2-2; v_gene: TRBV5-4; d_gene: -; abundance: once; CDR3aa: CASSILTGRMNTGELFF; CDR3nt: TGTGCCAGCAGCATACTAACGGGACGGATGAACACCGGGGAGCTGTTTTTT
j_gene: TRBJ1-2; v_gene: TRBV27; d_gene: -; abundance: -; CDR3aa: CASSFRNSLYGYTF; CDR3nt: TGTGCCAGCAGTTTCCGGAACAGTCTCTATGGCTACACCTTC
j_gene: TRBJ2-7; v_gene: TRBV27; d_gene: -; abundance: -; CDR3aa: CASGFGYARQYF; CDR3nt: TGTGCCAGCGGTTTCGGCTATGCACGGCAGTACTTC
j_gene: TRBJ2-5; v_gene: TRBV5-6; d_gene: TRBD2; abundance: -; CDR3aa: CASSLAGLREGGETQYF; CDR3nt: TGTGCCAGCAGCTTGGCCGGGTTGCGGGAGGGCGGGGAGACCCAGTACTTC
j_gene: TRBJ2-5; v_gene: TRBV6-6; d_gene: -; abundance: -; CDR3aa: CASSYGGETQYF; CDR3nt: TGTGCCAGCAGTTACGGGGGGGAGACCCAGTACTTC
j_gene: TRBJ1-5; v_gene: TRBV6-5; d_gene: -; abundance: -; CDR3aa: CASTPSGWGNQPQHF; CDR3nt: TGTGCCAGCACCCCGTCCGGCTGGGGCAATCAGCCCCAGCATTTT
j_gene: TRBJ2-1; v_gene: TRBV10-3; d_gene: TRBD2; abundance: -; CDR3aa: CAISESSSGRAHEQFF; CDR3nt: TGTGCCATCAGTGAGTCCTCTAGCGGGAGGGCCCATGAGCAGTTCTTC
j_gene: TRBJ2-1; v_gene: TRBV7-9; d_gene: -; abundance: few; CDR3aa: CASSFGTDTDNEQFF; CDR3nt: TGTGCCAGCAGTTTCGGGACGGACACCGACAATGAGCAGTTCTTC
j_gene: TRBJ2-2; v_gene: TRBV28; d_gene: -; abundance: -; CDR3aa: CASSFLQNTGELFF; CDR3nt: TGTGCCAGCAGTTTCTTACAGAACACCGGGGAGCTGTTTTTT
j_gene: TRBJ1-2; v_gene: TRBV6-4; d_gene: TRBD1; abundance: few; CDR3aa: CASSPWTGASGGYTF; CDR3nt: TGTGCCAGCAGCCCTTGGACAGGGGCGTCGGGTGGCTACACCTTC
j_gene: TRBJ1-1; v_gene: TRBV29-1; d_gene: TRBD1; abundance: -; CDR3aa: CSVVEQGITEAFF; CDR3nt: TGCAGCGTTGTCGAACAGGGGATCACTGAAGCTTTCTTT
j_gene: TRBJ1-6; v_gene: TRBV6-1; d_gene: TRBD1; abundance: -; CDR3aa: CASSEATGVGSPLHF; CDR3nt: TGTGCCAGCAGTGAAGCTACAGGGGTTGGTTCACCCCTCCACTTT
j_gene: TRBJ1-3; v_gene: TRBV6-5; d_gene: TRBD1; abundance: -; CDR3aa: CASSYSGTAPPDTIYF; CDR3nt: TGTGCCAGCAGTTACTCGGGGACAGCCCCACCGGACACCATATATTTT
j_gene: TRBJ2-7; v_gene: TRBV28; d_gene: -; abundance: -; CDR3aa: CASSSWSSYEQYF; CDR3nt: TGTGCCAGCAGTTCCTGGAGCTCCTACGAGCAGTACTTC
j_gene: TRBJ2-4; v_gene: TRBV10-1; d_gene: -; abundance: -; CDR3aa: CASSESAPYIQYF; CDR3nt: TGCGCCAGCAGTGAGTCAGCCCCTTACATTCAGTACTTC
j_gene: TRBJ2-3; v_gene: TRBV7-2; d_gene: -; abundance: -; CDR3aa: CASSLRVRDTQYF; CDR3nt: TGTGCCAGCAGCTTAAGGGTTAGGGATACGCAGTATTTT
j_gene: TRBJ2-5; v_gene: TRBV5-8; d_gene: -; abundance: -; CDR3aa: CASSPGGVRYQETQYF; CDR3nt: TGTGCCAGCAGCCCCGGCGGGGTCAGGTACCAAGAGACCCAGTACTTC
j_gene: TRBJ2-1; v_gene: TRBV5-4; d_gene: -; abundance: medium-sized; CDR3aa: CASSFSHNEQFF; CDR3nt: TGTGCCAGCAGCTTCAGCCACAATGAGCAGTTCTTC
j_gene: TRBJ1-6; v_gene: TRBV27; d_gene: -; abundance: -; CDR3aa: CASSLDSPVRSPLHF; CDR3nt: TGTGCCAGCAGTCTGGACAGCCCGGTGAGGTCACCCCTCCACTTT
j_gene: TRBJ2-3; v_gene: TRBV7-2; d_gene: TRBD2; abundance: -; CDR3aa: CASSLGLASFTDTQYF; CDR3nt: TGTGCCAGCAGCTTGGGACTAGCGAGCTTCACAGATACGCAGTATTTT
j_gene: TRBJ1-2; v_gene: TRBV7-2; d_gene: TRBD1; abundance: -; CDR3aa: CASLMDRAAGYTF; CDR3nt: TGTGCCAGCCTGATGGACAGGGCTGCGGGCTACACCTTC
j_gene: TRBJ2-5; v_gene: TRBV25-1; d_gene: TRBD1; abundance: -; CDR3aa: CASSERPGGVIVGETQYF; CDR3nt: TGTGCCAGCAGTGAACGGCCAGGGGGCGTGATAGTAGGGGAGACCCAGTACTTC
j_gene: TRBJ1-3; v_gene: TRBV28; d_gene: -; abundance: -; CDR3aa: CASTGRGAGNTIYF; CDR3nt: TGTGCCAGCACCGGACGCGGGGCCGGAAACACCATATATTTT
j_gene: TRBJ1-2; v_gene: TRBV29-1; d_gene: -; abundance: -; CDR3aa: CSVGGAHGYTF; CDR3nt: TGCAGCGTTGGGGGGGCGCATGGCTACACCTTC
j_gene: TRBJ2-3; v_gene: TRBV9; d_gene: -; abundance: few; CDR3aa: CASSVGLGSSTDTQYF; CDR3nt: TGTGCCAGCAGCGTCGGTTTGGGGTCGAGCACAGATACGCAGTATTTT
j_gene: TRBJ2-7; v_gene: TRBV30; d_gene: -; abundance: -; CDR3aa: CAWSEGRGYEQYF; CDR3nt: TGTGCCTGGAGTGAGGGCAGAGGATACGAGCAGTACTTC
j_gene: TRBJ1-5; v_gene: TRBV30; d_gene: TRBD1; abundance: -; CDR3aa: CAWARDSNSNQPQHF; CDR3nt: TGTGCCTGGGCCCGGGACAGCAATAGCAATCAGCCCCAGCATTTT
j_gene: TRBJ2-7; v_gene: TRBV5-1; d_gene: TRBD1; abundance: few; CDR3aa: CASSLEPPGTGPFEQYF; CDR3nt: TGCGCCAGCAGCTTGGAACCCCCAGGGACAGGACCCTTCGAGCAGTACTTC
j_gene: TRBJ2-2; v_gene: TRBV28; d_gene: -; abundance: -; CDR3aa: CASSSPGNTGELFF; CDR3nt: TGTGCCAGCTCGAGTCCCGGGAACACCGGGGAGCTGTTTTTT
j_gene: TRBJ1-2; v_gene: TRBV30; d_gene: -; abundance: -; CDR3aa: CAWTGLGGHGYGYTF; CDR3nt: TGTGCCTGGACGGGTTTGGGGGGGCACGGCTATGGCTACACCTTC
j_gene: TRBJ1-1; v_gene: TRBV14; d_gene: -; abundance: -; CDR3aa: CASSQHRNTEAFF; CDR3nt: TGTGCCAGCAGCCAACACAGGAACACTGAAGCTTTCTTT
j_gene: TRBJ2-5; v_gene: TRBV27; d_gene: -; abundance: -; CDR3aa: CASSKNTNQETQYF; CDR3nt: TGTGCCAGCAGCAAAAACACGAATCAAGAGACCCAGTACTTC
j_gene: TRBJ1-3; v_gene: TRBV2; d_gene: TRBD1; abundance: -; CDR3aa: CASSAGQGSSGNTIYF; CDR3nt: TGTGCCAGCAGCGCGGGACAGGGGAGCTCTGGAAACACCATATATTTT
j_gene: TRBJ1-2; v_gene: TRBV7-9; d_gene: -; abundance: -; CDR3aa: CASSLALDRSYGYTF; CDR3nt: TGTGCCAGCAGCTTAGCCCTCGACAGGTCGTATGGCTACACCTTC
j_gene: TRBJ2-3; v_gene: TRBV6-5; d_gene: -; abundance: -; CDR3aa: CASRWGSADTQYF; CDR3nt: TGTGCCAGCAGATGGGGCTCTGCAGATACGCAGTATTTT
j_gene: TRBJ2-2; v_gene: TRBV11-3; d_gene: TRBD1; abundance: -; CDR3aa: CASSYRDRANTGELFF; CDR3nt: TGTGCCAGCAGCTACCGGGACAGGGCCAACACCGGGGAGCTGTTTTTT
j_gene: TRBJ2-1; v_gene: TRBV7-3; d_gene: TRBD2; abundance: -; CDR3aa: CASSLMSAGNEQFF; CDR3nt: TGTGCCAGCAGCTTAATGTCAGCGGGGAATGAGCAGTTCTTC
j_gene: TRBJ1-1; v_gene: TRBV6-5; d_gene: TRBD1; abundance: -; CDR3aa: CASTPTGGVTEAFF; CDR3nt: TGTGCCAGCACCCCGACAGGGGGTGTCACTGAAGCTTTCTTT
j_gene: TRBJ1-5; v_gene: TRBV7-3; d_gene: -; abundance: -; CDR3aa: CASSPRQGAPATQPQHF; CDR3nt: TGTGCCAGCAGCCCCCGTCAGGGAGCCCCTGCCACGCAGCCCCAGCATTTT